This T cell receptor beta chain was sequenced in a study of early T cells in non-severe SARS-CoV-2 infection (dated by TCRdb to 2020 to 2023). A note on the overall study: TCR sequencing used bulk RNA from unsorted whole blood, so alpha and beta chains could not be paired.

The library was obtained by 5' RACE. Sequencing used a NextSeq 500. The TCR library protocol attached unique molecular identifiers to individual cDNA molecules to correct for sequencing error and PCR bias. Both TCR alpha and beta chains were sequenced, and tight co-correlation was observed between alpha and beta sequence abundances in each sample. The source study handled its data this way. Decombinator V4 was used to annotate the V gene, J gene and CDR3 of the TCR sequences. TCRs were defined as expanded if a significant change between any two time points was detected under a Poisson model with p below 0.0001. TCR abundances were normalised to the total number of TCRs sequenced in each sample and reported as counts per million. TRAV1-2 paired with TRAJ12, TRAJ20 or TRAJ33 defined MAIT TCRs, while TRAV10 paired with TRAJ18 defined iNKT TCRs. VDJdb, accessed on 1 November 2021, was searched for TCRs annotated for CMV, EBV and SARS-CoV-2, and TCRs annotated for more than one antigen were excluded. The raw public data were reprocessed by TCRdb itself: fastp quality trimming at Q25, MiXCR clonotype calling, in-frame beta chains only. Each entry is one CDR3 protein sequence, shown with its most common DNA and genes. It is TCRdb's table, rather than the study itself, that gives the V and J calls and clone size. The sample profile shows fewer than 100,000 distinct CDR3 sequences; around 5.6% of them were found once. Together, the top ten hold under 10% of the sample.

Inclusive of the bounding cysteine and phenylalanine, the CDR3 is 16 residues long. The DNA shown is the 48-base CDR3, in frame from base 1. The V and J ends are trimmed by 1 base and 7 bases, leaving 17 bases between them. The germline V gene encodes CDR1 LGHDT and CDR2 YNNKEL (reference sequence). Points the paper makes about the study in general: VDJdb matching was skewed toward anti-spike CD8 responses, so virus-specific expansions were likely underestimated and private and CD4 specificities were missed.

This was a case-control study nested in a cohort of healthcare workers in London, UK, who had nasopharyngeal swab PCR tests and blood samples taken every week. Healthcare workers were recruited between 23 and 31 March 2020, during the week of the UK lockdown, and were followed weekly for up to roughly 15 weeks. Many counts were recorded for this clonotype. Which antigen it targets is not known. Base-call qualities are not available, and no considerably larger clone is one nucleotide away. The sequence links TRBV3-1 to TRBJ2-1; tentative D gene TRBD1, with 5 bases matching. This receptor was obtained from an adult who was a healthcare worker with PCR-confirmed SARS-CoV-2 infection or an uninfected control (not recorded which). Sequencing was performed on whole blood. The CDR3 here reads CASSQVRAPNGNEQFF. In nucleotide form, the sequence is TGTGCCAGCAGCCAAGTCAGGGCGCCAAATGGGAATGAGCAGTTCTTC.